The rows below give T cell receptor beta chains drawn from one sample of a study of T cells in Graves' hyperthyroidism and ophthalmopathy. TCRdb re-analysed the multiplex PCR reads in MiXCR, keeping a single row per CDR3 protein. The table has about 600,000 distinct CDR3 sequences, about 14% seen once. Sequenced input: blood. All receptors come from a woman between 50 and 59 years old with Graves' ophthalmopathy. Both conserved end residues are part of each CDR3. D genes are given only for firm matches. Rows give clone size only sometimes, using once, few, many, or a class for an expanded clone.

CDR3	DNA	V	J	size	D
CASSRPDLYEQYF	TGTGCCAGCAGCCGTCCGGACTTGTACGAGCAGTACTTC	TRBV27	TRBJ2-7	.	.
CATSARGYNEQFF	TGTGCCACCAGTGCCAGGGGGTACAATGAGCAGTTCTTC	TRBV24-1	TRBJ2-1	many	TRBD1
CSVERLLAKNIQYF	TGCAGCGTTGAACGACTGCTAGCCAAAAACATTCAGTACTTC	TRBV29-1	TRBJ2-4	few	.
CASSSLSSGSESSLNTQYF	TGTGCCAGCAGCTCCTTATCTAGCGGGAGTGAAAGTAGCCTAAATACGCAGTATTTT	TRBV7-3	TRBJ2-3	many	TRBD2
CASRGDEQYF	TGTGCCAGCAGGGGAGACGAGCAGTACTTC	TRBV2	TRBJ2-7	.	.
CAWNLQGYEQYF	TGTGCCTGGAATTTACAGGGCTACGAGCAGTACTTC	TRBV30	TRBJ2-7	.	.
CAWRPLNTGELFF	TGTGCCTGGAGACCGCTAAACACCGGGGAGCTGTTTTTT	TRBV30	TRBJ2-2	.	.
CSARDSWTSGREQFF	TGCAGTGCTAGAGATTCTTGGACTAGCGGCCGGGAGCAGTTCTTC	TRBV20-1	TRBJ2-1	many	TRBD2
CASSPQTSGKDNEQYF	TGTGCCAGCAGCCCACAGACTAGCGGGAAAGACAACGAGCAGTACTTC	TRBV7-9	TRBJ2-7	.	TRBD2
CASSPAGGPNIQYF	TGTGCCAGCTCACCGGCGGGAGGCCCCAACATTCAGTACTTC	TRBV18	TRBJ2-4	.	TRBD2
CASSYPVGQTNSPLHF	TGTGCCAGCAGTTACCCAGTGGGACAGACCAATTCACCCCTCCACTTT	TRBV6-2/TRBV6-3	TRBJ1-6	few	TRBD1
CASSYSGTRHNEQFF	TGTGCCAGCAGTTACTCCGGGACTAGACATAATGAGCAGTTCTTC	TRBV6-5	TRBJ2-1	.	TRBD2
CASSLGQSQSYEQYF	TGTGCCAGCAGCCTCGGACAGTCTCAATCCTACGAGCAGTACTTC	TRBV9	TRBJ2-7	.	.
CASRIAGGGGGEQFF	TGTGCCAGTCGAATAGCGGGAGGGGGGGGCGGTGAGCAGTTCTTC	TRBV6-2/TRBV6-3	TRBJ2-1	.	TRBD2
CASSLARGSTYEQYF	TGTGCCAGCAGCTTAGCCAGGGGCTCAACCTACGAGCAGTACTTC	TRBV11-2	TRBJ2-7	many	.
CASSTRLVSEQFF	TGTGCCAGCAGTACCCGACTTGTGTCTGAGCAGTTCTTC	TRBV27	TRBJ2-1	many	.
CASSPGTSGSRTQYF	TGCGCCAGCAGCCCAGGGACTAGCGGGAGTCGGACGCAGTATTTT	TRBV5-1	TRBJ2-3	.	TRBD2
CAISQQRASSYNEQFF	TGTGCCATCAGCCAACAGCGTGCGAGCTCCTACAATGAGCAGTTCTTC	TRBV10-3	TRBJ2-1	.	.
CASTWGDKNTEAFF	TGTGCCAGCACCTGGGGGGACAAGAACACTGAAGCTTTCTTT	TRBV12-3/TRBV12-4	TRBJ1-1	.	.
CASSQDGNSNQPQHF	TGCGCCAGCAGTCAGGACGGGAATAGCAATCAGCCCCAGCATTTT	TRBV4-2	TRBJ1-5	many	.
CASSSDDRYNQPQHF	TGTGCCAGCAGTTCAGACGACAGATACAATCAGCCCCAGCATTTT	TRBV12-3/TRBV12-4	TRBJ1-5	many	.
CASSPGTGWRAEAFF	TGTGCCAGCAGCCCCGGGACAGGCTGGAGGGCTGAAGCTTTCTTT	TRBV7-6	TRBJ1-1	.	TRBD1
CSVSNSGANVLTF	TGCAGCGTTTCGAATTCTGGGGCCAACGTCCTGACTTTC	TRBV29-1	TRBJ2-6	.	.
CASSSETGANEQFF	TGTGCCAGCAGTTCTGAGACAGGGGCCAATGAGCAGTTCTTC	TRBV27	TRBJ2-1	.	TRBD1
CASSWGLAGGPYEQYF	TGTGCCAGCAGTTGGGGACTAGCGGGAGGGCCCTACGAGCAGTACTTC	TRBV12-3/TRBV12-4	TRBJ2-7	many	TRBD2
CASSRAGTGGQQPQHF	TGTGCCAGCAGCCGGGCGGGGACAGGGGGCCAGCAGCCCCAGCATTTT	TRBV28	TRBJ1-5	many	TRBD1
CASFRVVTEAFF	TGTGCCAGCTTTAGGGTGGTCACTGAAGCTTTCTTT	TRBV12-3/TRBV12-4	TRBJ1-1	.	.
CASSAHGGQDNEQFF	TGTGCCAGCAGCGCCCACGGCGGACAGGACAATGAGCAGTTCTTC	TRBV9	TRBJ2-1	many	TRBD1
CAISGTGNEQFF	TGTGCCATCAGTGGGACGGGAAATGAGCAGTTCTTC	TRBV10-3	TRBJ2-1	.	.
CASSLLTGNSRNEQFF	TGTGCCAGCAGTTTACTTACCGGGAACTCACGGAATGAGCAGTTCTTC	TRBV27	TRBJ2-1	few	.
CASSLVTSGTTDTQYF	TGTGCCAGCAGTTTAGTGACTAGCGGAACTACAGATACGCAGTATTTT	TRBV12-3/TRBV12-4	TRBJ2-3	.	TRBD2
CAITDTPPTGFGNSPLHF	TGTGCCATCACCGACACCCCCCCGACAGGGTTTGGTAATTCACCCCTCCACTTT	TRBV10-3	TRBJ1-6	many	TRBD1
CSARDFTLAATSSYNEQFF	TGCAGTGCTAGAGATTTTACGCTAGCGGCTACCAGCTCCTACAATGAGCAGTTCTTC	TRBV20-1	TRBJ2-1	.	TRBD2
CASSFWTGGLETQYF	TGTGCCAGCAGTTTTTGGACAGGGGGCTTGGAGACCCAGTACTTC	TRBV27	TRBJ2-5	many	TRBD1
CASSFLGIDSPLHF	TGTGCCAGCAGTTTTTTGGGAATAGATTCACCCCTCCACTTT	TRBV12-3/TRBV12-4	TRBJ1-6	few	.